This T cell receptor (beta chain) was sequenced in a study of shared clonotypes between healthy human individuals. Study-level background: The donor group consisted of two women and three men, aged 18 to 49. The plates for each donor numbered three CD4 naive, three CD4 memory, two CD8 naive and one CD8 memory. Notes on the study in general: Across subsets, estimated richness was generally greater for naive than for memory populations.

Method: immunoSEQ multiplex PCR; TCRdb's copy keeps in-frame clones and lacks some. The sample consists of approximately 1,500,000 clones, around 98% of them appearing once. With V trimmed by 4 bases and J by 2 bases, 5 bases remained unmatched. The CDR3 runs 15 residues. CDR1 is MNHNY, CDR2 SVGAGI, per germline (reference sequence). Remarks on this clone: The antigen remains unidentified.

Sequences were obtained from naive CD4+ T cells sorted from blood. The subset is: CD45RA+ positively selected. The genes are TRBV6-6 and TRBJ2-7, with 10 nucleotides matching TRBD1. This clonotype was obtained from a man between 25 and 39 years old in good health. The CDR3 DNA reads TGTGCCAGCAGTTGGGGACAGGGGACTACCTACGAGCAGTACTTC. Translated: CASSWGQGTTYEQYF.